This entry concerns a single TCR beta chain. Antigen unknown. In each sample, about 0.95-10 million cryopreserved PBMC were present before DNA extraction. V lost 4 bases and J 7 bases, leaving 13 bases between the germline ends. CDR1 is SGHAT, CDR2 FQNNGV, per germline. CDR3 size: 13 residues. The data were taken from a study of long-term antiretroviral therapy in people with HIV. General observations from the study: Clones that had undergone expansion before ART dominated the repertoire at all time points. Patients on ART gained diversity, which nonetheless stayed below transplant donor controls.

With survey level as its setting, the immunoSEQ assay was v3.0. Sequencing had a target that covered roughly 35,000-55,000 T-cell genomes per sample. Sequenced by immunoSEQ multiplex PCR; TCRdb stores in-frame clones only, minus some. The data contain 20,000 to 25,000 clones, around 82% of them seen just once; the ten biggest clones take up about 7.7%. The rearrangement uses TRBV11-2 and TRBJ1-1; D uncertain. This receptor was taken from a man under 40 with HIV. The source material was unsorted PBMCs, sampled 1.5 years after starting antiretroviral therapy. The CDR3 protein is CASSSSTELEAFF. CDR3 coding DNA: TGTGCCAGCAGCTCGTCGACGGAACTTGAAGCTTTCTTT.